The following is a TCR beta chain sequence with its context. The data were obtained in a study of early stage breast cancer tumors. Measured with immunoSEQ multiplex PCR; TCRdb has only the in-frame clones, and not every one. Found here are 25,000 to 30,000 clones, 80% of them singletons; the top ten hold 12%. Sequencing was performed on blood. The TCR was taken from a person between 60 and 69 years old with breast cancer.

Written as DNA, the CDR3 is TGTGCCAGCAGCTTGACCGCAGGCTACTACGAGCAGTACTTC. It yields the protein CASSLTAGYYEQYF. The chain recombines TRBV5-8 with TRBJ2-7; D is unresolved. The germline gives CDR1 SGHTS, CDR2 YDEGEE. The CDR3 totals 14 residues. V was cut by 1 base and J by 3 bases, with 11 bases left in between.